This T cell receptor beta chain was captured by sequencing in a study of blood T cell repertoires in COVID-19 (dated by TCRdb to about 2020). Turning to the overall study: Samples from collaborators originated in the United States, Italy and Spain and spanned both the acute and convalescent phases of COVID-19. The prospective study material was composed of cDNA or gDNA derived from T cells, B-cell-depleted T cells, or PBMCs. Deeply sampled blood TCRbeta repertoires from subjects exposed to, actively infected with, or recovered from COVID-19 were included in the dataset. The repertoires were released in a freely available public database intended as a resource for research on the immune response to SARS-CoV-2. Samples came from the ongoing ImmuneRACE study (first 160 participants) plus 1,254 subjects from 6 global collaborators. A de-identified subject ID, COVID-19 status, age in years and sex were almost always included in the sample metadata. HLA class I and class II types, where available, came from metadata supplied by the sample provider rather than from assay-based typing. The research as a whole found: How much clinical and demographic metadata was included differed by source and by participant, and the metadata was provided uncurated.

The immunoSEQ Assay, a bias-controlled multiplex PCR, was used to amplify TCRbeta CDR3 regions from genomic DNA. On the study's bioinformatics: The number of nucleated cells in each sample was estimated from the amplification of reference gene primers within the assay. To quantify the absolute abundance of each unique TCRbeta CDR3 rearrangement, sequence reads were collapsed and filtered. For each sample, productive Simpson clonality was calculated by taking the square root of Simpson's diversity index across productive rearrangements. TCRdb limited this immuneACCESS table to in-frame rearrangements with V and J called. A share of clones is missing; checked studies link under half to unresolved V genes, and the rest is unexplained. From that table come the V and J calls and clone size; the DNA was used to work out D and trimming. This sample gives fewer than 350,000 clones in total; about 88% of them show up just once. Approximately 1% of the sample rests with the top ten.

The V end loses 8 bases and the J end loses 5 bases, and a stretch of 31 bases separates them. The CDR3 covers 18 residues, taking in both the cysteine and the phenylalanine. Of all the DNA, just the CDR3 is kept, 54 bases in frame from base 1. Via the germline V gene, CDR1 is SGHRS and CDR2 YFSETQ. In the prospective study, participants were 18 to 89 years old, resided in approximately 25 geographic areas of the United States, and were enrolled through a virtual design. In the prospective study, participants were assigned to cohorts based on the clinical history participants reported in a screening survey and a study questionnaire. Exposed participants were defined as having been in contact with someone with a PCR-confirmed or clinician-diagnosed COVID-19 case within 2 weeks of study entry. Mobile phlebotomists in the prospective study collected whole blood, serum and a nasopharyngeal or oropharyngeal swab from every participant. Participants in the prospective study had the option to provide additional blood draws and questionnaires over a 2-month period. Before DNA extraction, blood samples from the prospective study were shipped at room temperature or frozen.

A word on this clone: The specificity of this receptor is unknown. No base quality values were provided; no much bigger clone lies one nucleotide off.

The rearranged chain carries TRBV5-1 and TRBJ1-2; a confident D gene designation cannot be given. The sequencing sample was made of PBMCs or T cells enriched from blood (not recorded which). This TCR came from a woman aged 25 to 45 who had been exposed to COVID-19. The DNA sequence is as follows: TGCGCCAGGGGGTCCGAGGGAGGACCTAACGCTTACTCTTATGGCTACACCTTC. Translation gives CARGSEGGPNAYSYGYTF.